The sequence of this T cell receptor beta chain was determined in a study of identical twins. TCRdb re-analysed the 5' RACE reads in MiXCR, keeping a single row per CDR3 protein. The repertoire includes about 250,000 distinct CDR3 sequences, approximately 8.3% of them detected once, and about 3% sits in the top ten. V lost 2 bases and J 5 bases, leaving 16 bases between the germline ends. The CDR3 loop spans 15 amino acids. Looked up from germline, CDR1 is KGHSH and CDR2 is LQKENI. These data were also filed under a second study, of yellow fever vaccine responses in identical twins.

The receptor was derived from a woman younger than 30 in good health. The sample taken for sequencing was CD8+ T cells sorted from blood. V usage is TRBV18 and J usage is TRBJ2-7; D uncertain. The CDR3 spells CASSPLLGNIHEQYF. In DNA form, the CDR3 reads TGTGCCAGCTCACCATTGTTAGGGAATATCCACGAGCAGTACTTC. The whole variable domain, filled in from reference TRBV18 and TRBJ2-7, reads NAGVMQNPRHLVRRRGQEARLRCSPMKGHSHVYWYRQLPEEGLKFMVYLQKENIIDESGMPKERFSAEFPKEGPSILRIQQVVRGDSAAYFCASSPLLGNIHEQYFGPGTRLTVT.